This TCR beta chain was captured in a study of blood T cell repertoires in COVID-19. Clones were read by immunoSEQ multiplex PCR, and TCRdb kept only the in-frame ones, dropping some. The table lists around 100,000 clones, roughly nine tenths of them singletons. V dropped 0 bases and J dropped 1 base, with 19 bases sitting between them. Germline assignment: CDR1 SGDLS and CDR2 YYNGEE. This CDR3 spans 18 amino acids. V gene TRBV9 combines with J gene TRBJ1-1; possibly TRBD1 for D (5 bases). The receptor's source is a man in his fifties with COVID-19, enrolled during active disease. Sequenced sample: peripheral blood. CDR3 loop: CASSVDSGPGGSNTEAFF. Here the CDR3 DNA reads TGTGCCAGCAGCGTAGATTCCGGACCGGGGGGGTCGAACACTGAAGCTTTCTTT.